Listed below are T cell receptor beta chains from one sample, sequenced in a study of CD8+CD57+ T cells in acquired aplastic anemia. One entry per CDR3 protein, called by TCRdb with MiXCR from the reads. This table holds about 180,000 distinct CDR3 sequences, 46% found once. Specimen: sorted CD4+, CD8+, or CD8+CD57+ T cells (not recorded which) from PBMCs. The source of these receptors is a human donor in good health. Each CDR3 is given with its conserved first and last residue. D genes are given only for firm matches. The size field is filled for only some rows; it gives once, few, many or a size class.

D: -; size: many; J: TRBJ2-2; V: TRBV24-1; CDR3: CATSDPRAGNTGELFF; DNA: TGTGCCACCAGTGATCCGCGGGCAGGAAATACCGGGGAGCTGTTTTTT
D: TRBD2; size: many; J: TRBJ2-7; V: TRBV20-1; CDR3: CSARDPLAGSSYEQYF; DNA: TGCAGTGCTAGAGATCCCCTAGCGGGTAGCTCCTACGAGCAGTACTTC
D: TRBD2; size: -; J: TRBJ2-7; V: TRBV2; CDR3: CATELAGVSYEQYF; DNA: TGTGCCACGGAATTAGCGGGGGTCTCCTACGAGCAGTACTTC
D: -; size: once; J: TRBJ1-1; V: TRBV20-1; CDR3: CSAREGAVPQAFF; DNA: TGCAGTGCTAGAGAAGGGGCCGTACCTCAGGCTTTCTTT
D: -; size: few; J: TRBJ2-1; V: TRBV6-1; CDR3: CASSRTVNDYNEQFF; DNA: TGTGCCAGCAGTCGGACCGTAAACGATTACAATGAGCAGTTCTTC
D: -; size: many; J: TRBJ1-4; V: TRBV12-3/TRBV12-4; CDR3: CASSVGGPLNEKLFF; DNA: TGTGCCAGCAGTGTAGGAGGGCCTTTGAATGAAAAACTGTTTTTT
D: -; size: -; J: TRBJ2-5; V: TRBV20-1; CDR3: CSAEGQETQYF; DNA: TGCAGTGCCGAGGGCCAAGAGACCCAGTACTTC
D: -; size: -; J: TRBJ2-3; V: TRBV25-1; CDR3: CASSASRGGSGTDTQYF; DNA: TGTGCCAGCAGTGCTAGTCGGGGAGGATCGGGCACAGATACGCAGTATTTT
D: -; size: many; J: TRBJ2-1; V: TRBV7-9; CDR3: CASSTRQEYNEQFF; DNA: TGTGCCAGCAGCACCCGACAGGAATACAATGAGCAGTTCTTC
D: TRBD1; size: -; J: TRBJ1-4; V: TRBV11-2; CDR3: CASSEQQGTTNEKLFF; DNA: TGTGCCAGCAGCGAACAACAGGGGACAACTAATGAAAAACTGTTTTTT
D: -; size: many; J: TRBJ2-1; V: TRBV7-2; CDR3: CASSLGRRSYNEQFF; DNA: TGTGCCAGCAGCTTAGGACGTAGGTCCTACAATGAGCAGTTCTTC
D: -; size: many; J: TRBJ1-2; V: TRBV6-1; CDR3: CASSERDLGYTF; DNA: TGTGCCAGCAGTGAACGGGACTTGGGCTACACCTTC
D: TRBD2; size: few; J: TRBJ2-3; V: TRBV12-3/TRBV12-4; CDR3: CASRDSGRAMADTQYF; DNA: TGTGCCAGCAGAGATAGCGGGAGGGCCATGGCAGATACGCAGTATTTT
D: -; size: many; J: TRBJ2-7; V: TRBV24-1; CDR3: CAVGGAGDYEQYF; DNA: TGTGCCGTCGGTGGGGCAGGGGACTACGAGCAGTACTTC
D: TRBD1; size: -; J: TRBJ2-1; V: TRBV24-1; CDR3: CATSDPRGSRGNEQFF; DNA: TGTGCCACCAGTGATCCCAGGGGGAGTCGGGGCAATGAGCAGTTCTTC
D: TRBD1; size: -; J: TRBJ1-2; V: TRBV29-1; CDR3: CSGTTGEWGYTF; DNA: TGCAGCGGAACAACAGGGGAGTGGGGCTACACCTTC
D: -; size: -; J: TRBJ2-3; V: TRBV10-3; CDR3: CATALVLSSTDTQYF; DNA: TGTGCCACTGCCTTGGTGCTCTCTAGCACAGATACGCAGTATTTT
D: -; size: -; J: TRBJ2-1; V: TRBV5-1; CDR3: CASSLVWGVAYNEQFF; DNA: TGCGCCAGCAGCTTGGTTTGGGGGGTTGCCTACAATGAGCAGTTCTTC
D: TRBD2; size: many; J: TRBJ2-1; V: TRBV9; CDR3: CASSVQKAGSYNEQFF; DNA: TGTGCCAGCAGCGTCCAAAAAGCGGGATCTTACAATGAGCAGTTCTTC
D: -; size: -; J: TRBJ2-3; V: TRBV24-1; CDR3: CATSDLDGDTQYF; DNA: TGTGCCACCAGTGATTTGGACGGAGATACGCAGTATTTT